This T cell receptor (beta chain) is from a study of blood T cell repertoires in COVID-19. Study information: COVID-19 samples, acute and convalescent, were from the United States, Italy and Spain. Nucleic acid was either cDNA or gDNA, and it came from T cells, B-cell-depleted T cells, or PBMCs.

As processed by the authors: Amplification from reference gene primers served as the basis for estimated nucleated cell counts. The table came from immunoSEQ multiplex PCR; TCRdb's copy has only in-frame clones and leaves some out. The D gene and trimming were derived from the DNA, and the V and J assignments and clone size from that table. The sample records a few hundred thousand clones, about 91% being singletons. In germline, CDR1 is SGHTA, CDR2 FQGNSA. The CDR3 consists of 14 residues. V was pared by 5 bases and J by 7 bases, with 17 bases between. J is TRBJ1-2 and V is TRBV7-2, with D perhaps matching TRBD1 (6 bases). The sequence was obtained from a woman in her twenties or thirties who had recovered from COVID-19. The sequenced sample was peripheral blood. The CDR3 bases are TGTGCCAGCAGCACACAGGGTACAAGTAGTGGCTACACCTTC. It encodes CASSTQGTSSGYTF.